This is a list of T cell receptor beta chains from one sample in a study of CD8+ T cells in alopecia areata. The data were produced by immunoSEQ multiplex PCR, yet TCRdb's version contains in-frame clones alone and is incomplete. This table has 180,000 or so clones, roughly 46% appearing once. The sample in question was CD8+ T cells sorted from blood, obtained at roughly week 53, from a patient treated with tofacitinib. Source of these receptors: a human donor with alopecia areata. The CDR3 runs from the conserved cysteine through the conserved F or W. The D gene is left open where the match is weak. Expanded clones get a size class; other rows say once, few or many, or leave the size out.

CASSPRLGNTEAFF,TGTGCCAGCAGCCCCAGGCTGGGAAACACTGAAGCTTTCTTT,-,-,TRBJ1-1,TRBV14
CASSGYGNGNSPLHF,TGTGCCAGCAGTGGTTACGGGAACGGGAATTCACCCCTCCACTTT,-,-,TRBJ1-6,TRBV2
CASSPTGSGNQPQHF,TGTGCCAGCAGCCCGACAGGGTCTGGCAATCAGCCCCAGCATTTT,-,TRBD1,TRBJ1-5,TRBV7-9
CASSLEQPRQETQYF,TGTGCCAGCAGCTTGGAACAGCCACGCCAAGAGACCCAGTACTTC,-,-,TRBJ2-5,TRBV5-4
CASSQGLAGGTYEQYF,TGCGCCAGCAGCCAGGGACTAGCGGGGGGGACCTACGAGCAGTACTTC,-,TRBD2,TRBJ2-7,TRBV4-1
CSVERGNEQFF,TGCAGCGTTGAACGGGGAAATGAGCAGTTCTTC,few,-,TRBJ2-1,TRBV29-1
CAISETGGRETQYF,TGTGCCATCAGTGAGACAGGGGGCAGGGAGACCCAGTACTTC,-,TRBD1,TRBJ2-5,TRBV10-3
CASSYQGSHQPQHF,TGTGCCAGCAGCTACCAGGGGTCCCATCAGCCCCAGCATTTT,few,-,TRBJ1-5,TRBV5-4
CASSFRLAGTQETQYF,TGTGCCAGCAGCTTCAGACTAGCGGGGACTCAAGAGACCCAGTACTTC,-,TRBD2,TRBJ2-5,TRBV7-2
CASSSGLAGAANTGELFF,TGTGCCAGCAGCTCTGGACTAGCGGGGGCCGCGAACACCGGGGAGCTGTTTTTT,-,TRBD2,TRBJ2-2,TRBV11-3
CASSEVETEETQYF,TGTGCCAGCAGTGAAGTAGAGACAGAAGAGACCCAGTACTTC,-,-,TRBJ2-5,TRBV25-1
CASSSGQGGYGYTF,TGTGCCAGCAGTTCGGGACAGGGAGGCTATGGCTACACCTTC,few,TRBD1,TRBJ1-2,TRBV27
CASSLSMGGRETQYF,TGTGCCAGCAGTTTATCGATGGGGGGCCGAGAGACCCAGTACTTC,-,-,TRBJ2-5,TRBV27
CASSPQSLGELFF,TGTGCCAGCAGCCCCCAGTCTCTCGGGGAGCTGTTTTTT,-,-,TRBJ2-2,TRBV9
CASSLGVAGGLNNEQFF,TGTGCCAGCAGCTTAGGGGTAGCGGGGGGCCTCAACAATGAGCAGTTCTTC,once,TRBD2,TRBJ2-1,TRBV7-6
CASSIDSGTQYF,TGTGCCAGCAGCATAGACTCTGGGACCCAGTACTTC,-,-,TRBJ2-5,TRBV11-3
CASSLETRPVYGYTF,TGTGCCAGCAGCTTAGAAACGCGGCCAGTCTATGGCTACACCTTC,once,-,TRBJ1-2,TRBV11-2
CASTKNLRGTEAFF,TGTGCCAGCACCAAGAACCTCCGGGGAACTGAAGCTTTCTTT,-,-,TRBJ1-1,TRBV9
CASRPSGGDSNQPQHF,TGTGCCAGCAGGCCCTCGGGGGGAGATAGCAATCAGCCCCAGCATTTT,-,-,TRBJ1-5,TRBV27
CASLALPELFF,TGTGCCAGCCTGGCCCTTCCGGAGCTGTTTTTT,once,-,TRBJ2-2,TRBV6-6
CAWSSGLSDYNSPLHF,TGTGCCTGGAGTTCGGGACTTTCAGACTATAATTCACCCCTCCACTTT,-,-,TRBJ1-6,TRBV30
CASSPGQSTEAFF,TGCGCCAGCAGCCCGGGACAGAGTACTGAAGCTTTCTTT,few,TRBD1,TRBJ1-1,TRBV5-1
CASTSPGGQELFF,TGTGCCAGCACCTCCCCGGGGGGACAGGAGCTGTTTTTT,few,-,TRBJ2-2,TRBV9
CASSRTQGQIQETQYF,TGCGCCAGCAGCCGGACCCAGGGACAAATACAAGAGACCCAGTACTTC,-,-,TRBJ2-5,TRBV4-1
CASSTAGELFF,TGTGCCAGCAGTACCGCCGGGGAGCTGTTTTTT,-,-,TRBJ2-2,TRBV25-1
CSVPGQGISTDTQYF,TGCAGCGTTCCAGGACAGGGTATTAGCACAGATACGCAGTATTTT,-,TRBD1,TRBJ2-3,TRBV29-1
CASSRGHSYEQYF,TGTGCCAGCTCCCGGGGACATTCCTACGAGCAGTACTTC,-,-,TRBJ2-7,TRBV27
CASSPPQGYTDTQYF,TGTGCCAGCAGCCCACCACAGGGGTACACAGATACGCAGTATTTT,few,TRBD1,TRBJ2-3,TRBV7-9
CSVDHVLGTGGLAFF,TGCAGCGTTGACCATGTCCTCGGGACAGGGGGGTTGGCTTTCTTT,-,TRBD1,TRBJ1-1,TRBV29-1
CASSYLTGEDGYTF,TGTGCCAGCAGTTACTTGACAGGAGAGGATGGCTACACCTTC,few,-,TRBJ1-2,TRBV6-5
CASSTLTGNQETQYF,TGTGCCAGCAGCACCTTGACAGGCAATCAAGAGACCCAGTACTTC,-,-,TRBJ2-5,TRBV7-9
CASSPLPDGGSEQYF,TGTGCCAGCAGCCCTCTCCCGGACGGCGGCTCCGAGCAGTACTTC,few,-,TRBJ2-7,TRBV27
CASSVDGSIGSPLHF,TGTGCCAGCAGCGTAGATGGCAGCATAGGGTCACCCCTCCACTTT,-,-,TRBJ1-6,TRBV9
CASQIDRAHWPLHF,TGTGCCAGCCAAATAGACAGGGCTCATTGGCCCCTCCACTTT,-,TRBD1,TRBJ1-6,TRBV18
CASSLRDVPPLHF,TGTGCCAGCAGCTTACGGGACGTTCCACCCCTCCACTTT,once,-,TRBJ1-6,TRBV7-8
CASSQGPTGELFF,TGTGCCAGCAGCCAAGGGCCCACCGGGGAGCTGTTTTTT,-,-,TRBJ2-2,TRBV4-2
CASSLGLLYEQYF,TGCGCCAGCAGCCTGGGACTTCTCTACGAGCAGTACTTC,-,-,TRBJ2-7,TRBV5-1
CASSFSMQGNTEAFF,TGCGCCAGCAGCTTCTCCATGCAGGGAAACACTGAAGCTTTCTTT,few,-,TRBJ1-1,TRBV5-1
CASSWDRGRWGTGELFF,TGTGCCAGCAGCTGGGACAGGGGGCGTTGGGGCACCGGGGAGCTGTTTTTT,few,TRBD1,TRBJ2-2,TRBV5-4
CASSLERTDTQYF,TGTGCCAGCAGCTTAGAACGCACAGATACGCAGTATTTT,-,-,TRBJ2-3,TRBV7-2
CASSLAVAVSTDTQYF,TGTGCCAGCAGTCTGGCGGTAGCGGTGAGCACAGATACGCAGTATTTT,-,-,TRBJ2-3,TRBV11-2
CASSLWIGPDTEAFF,TGTGCCAGCAGCTTATGGATCGGGCCAGACACTGAAGCTTTCTTT,few,-,TRBJ1-1,TRBV7-2
CASSYSRATNYGYTF,TGTGCCAGCAGTTACTCGAGAGCTACTAACTATGGCTACACCTTC,few,-,TRBJ1-2,TRBV6-5
CASTPSGGAGETQYF,TGTGCCAGCACCCCCTCGGGGGGAGCGGGAGAGACCCAGTACTTC,-,TRBD2,TRBJ2-5,TRBV9
CASSMGQGAYEQYF,TGTGCCAGCAGTATGGGACAGGGGGCCTACGAGCAGTACTTC,-,TRBD1,TRBJ2-7,TRBV27
CASSWSRANYGYTF,TGTGCCAGCAGCTGGAGCAGGGCTAACTATGGCTACACCTTC,few,-,TRBJ1-2,TRBV6-5
CARSFRGAKNIQYF,TGTGCCAGAAGCTTCAGGGGAGCCAAAAACATTCAGTACTTC,-,-,TRBJ2-4,TRBV5-3
CASSQAVGGNQPQHF,TGCGCCAGCAGCCAGGCCGTGGGGGGGAATCAGCCCCAGCATTTT,-,-,TRBJ1-5,TRBV4-3
CSTTGDEGYTF,TGCAGCACGACAGGGGATGAAGGCTACACCTTC,-,TRBD1,TRBJ1-2,TRBV29-1
CASSSHGVGYTF,TGTGCCAGCAGCTCCCACGGGGTTGGCTACACCTTC,once,-,TRBJ1-2,TRBV13
CASSWGSQETQYF,TGCGCCAGCAGCTGGGGCTCCCAAGAGACCCAGTACTTC,-,-,TRBJ2-5,TRBV5-1
CATSRGQVEQYF,TGTGCCACCAGCAGAGGACAGGTTGAGCAGTACTTC,-,-,TRBJ2-7,TRBV15
CAISEPAPRTNQETQYF,TGTGCCATCAGTGAGCCAGCCCCTCGGACTAATCAAGAGACCCAGTACTTC,few,-,TRBJ2-5,TRBV10-3
CASSTTKRPLHF,TGTGCCAGCAGCACCACTAAGAGACCCCTCCACTTT,-,-,TRBJ1-6,TRBV11-2
CACQANYGYTF,TGTGCCTGTCAAGCTAACTATGGCTACACCTTC,-,-,TRBJ1-2,TRBV30
CASSSEVLSYEQYF,TGTGCCAGCAGCTCCGAAGTTTTATCCTACGAGCAGTACTTC,-,-,TRBJ2-7,TRBV7-9
CASSSGTAYEQYF,TGTGCCAGCAGCTCGGGGACAGCCTACGAGCAGTACTTC,few,TRBD1,TRBJ2-7,TRBV13
CASSRVGNQPQHF,TGTGCCAGCAGCCGAGTTGGCAATCAGCCCCAGCATTTT,once,-,TRBJ1-5,TRBV7-9